The 24 T cell receptor beta chains in this list originate from one sample, sequenced in a study of cytomegalovirus exposure and HLA in healthy donors. The PCR was carried out with 60 Vbeta primers and 13 Jbeta primers. Generated by immunoSEQ multiplex PCR, the TCRdb table keeps only in-frame clones and is missing some. This table has approximately 300,000 clones, approximately 84% appearing once. Material for sequencing was PBMCs. Receptors were obtained from a woman aged 40 to 49 in good health and CMV-seropositive.

Note on this clone: This CDR3 is also generated by other DNA sequences in the sample. The chain joins TRBV4-3 to TRBJ2-1, with D perhaps matching TRBD1 (6 bases). Trimming removed 3 bases at V and 5 bases at J, with 8 bases between. Germline V lookup: CDR1 LGHNA, CDR2 YSLEER. The CDR3 loop spans 13 amino acids. The CDR3 sequence is CASSHAGDNEQFF. CDR3 nucleotides: TGCGCCAGCAGCCACGCAGGGGACAATGAGCAGTTCTTC.

This sequence joins TRBV11-3 and TRBJ2-7; D is undetermined. V gave up 1 base and J gave up 4 bases, with 11 bases separating them. CDR1 and CDR2 from the germline V gene are SGHNT and YENEEA. The CDR3 consists of 14 residues. CDR3 coding DNA: TGTGCCAGCAGCTTAGCAGGTATGGCATACGAGCAGTACTTC. Protein sequence: CASSLAGMAYEQYF.

The rearrangement links TRBV5-3 to TRBJ2-7; 7 bases agree with TRBD1. TRBV5-3 is an open reading frame whose function is uncertain. The CDR3 is made up of 15 amino acids. V was clipped by 3 bases and J by 4 bases; unmatched bases: 10. CDR3 protein: CARSCADRVRYEQYF. The CDR3, as DNA: TGTGCCAGAAGCTGTGCTGACAGGGTACGATACGAGCAGTACTTC.

The chain employs TRBV27 and TRBJ2-3, with 10 positions matching TRBD1. There are 14 residues in the CDR3. V shed 3 bases, J shed 4 bases, and the junction held 1 base outside the gene matches. CDR1 and CDR2 from the germline V gene are MNHEY and SMNVEV (reference sequence). The CDR3 protein is CASSLGQGSDTQYF. The CDR3 bases are TGTGCCAGCAGTTTGGGACAGGGGTCAGATACGCAGTATTTT.

The chain employs TRBV6-1 and TRBJ2-2, with D tentatively TRBD2 (6 bases). The CDR3 is made up of 13 amino acids. The germline V gene encodes CDR1 MNHNS and CDR2 SASEGT. Trimming removed 11 bases at V and 7 bases at J, with 17 bases between. The CDR3, as DNA: TGTGCCGGGGGTCTAGCGTTGTACGGGGAGCTGTTTTTT. Its translation: CAGGLALYGELFF.

This clone appeared a few times. The chain uses TRBV19 and TRBJ2-7; no firm D call. Deletions cut 3 bases from V and 4 bases from J, with 19 bases between. In germline, CDR1 is LNHDA, CDR2 SQIVND (reference sequence). The CDR3 consists of 16 residues. The CDR3 sequence: CASSMCTEKTAYEQYF. For the CDR3, the DNA is TGTGCCAGTAGTATGTGCACAGAGAAGACGGCATACGAGCAGTACTTC.

The chain is built from TRBV28 and TRBJ1-1; 7 bases match TRBD1. The CDR3 totals 15 residues. Germline values: CDR1 MDHEN, CDR2 SYDVKM. V trimming: 5 bases; J trimming: 3 bases; junction bases outside the gene matches: 9. The CDR3 DNA follows: TGTGCCAGCAGTCAACAACAGGGGAAGTACACTGAAGCTTTCTTT. Translation gives CASSQQQGKYTEAFF.

The chain is built from TRBV25-1 and TRBJ1-1; no definite D call. This CDR3 region has 14 residues. V shed 4 bases and J shed 0 bases, with 9 bases lying between them. Germline loops: CDR1 MGHDK, CDR2 SYGVNS. The CDR3 protein is CASSATGLNTEAFF. CDR3 sequence (DNA): TGTGCCAGCAGTGCTACGGGGTTGAACACTGAAGCTTTCTTT. Together with reference TRBV25-1 and TRBJ1-1, the CDR3 gives the full variable domain: EADIYQTPRYLVIGTGKKITLECSQTMGHDKMYWYQQDPGMELHLIHYSYGVNSTEKGDLSSESTVSRIRTEHFPLTLESARPSHTSQYLCASSATGLNTEAFFGQGTRLTVV.

DNA of the CDR3: TGTGCCGGAGCAGTGAGTGAAGGGGGAACCTACAATGAGCAGTTCTTC. Its protein product is CAGAVSEGGTYNEQFF. V usage is TRBV2 and J usage is TRBJ2-1; D might be TRBD1 (6 bases). This CDR3 has 16 residues. Germline V gene data show CDR1 as SNHLY and CDR2 as FYNNEI. V was pared by 11 bases and J by 2 bases, with 22 bases between.

V gene TRBV19 combines with J gene TRBJ2-1; the match to TRBD2 covers 9 bases. Trimming took 1 base from V and 9 from J; bases not matched to a gene: 10. The CDR3 is 16 amino acids. The germline gives CDR1 LNHDA, CDR2 SQIVND (reference sequence). The CDR3 region has the DNA TGTGCCAGTAGTATAGCCGGGGGGGCTAGCGGGACTGAGCAGTTCTTC. It specifies CASSIAGGASGTEQFF.

The chain joins TRBV7-2 to TRBJ2-7, with 14 bases identical to TRBD2. Per germline, CDR1 SGHTA and CDR2 FQGNSA. With 5 bases clipped from V and 5 bases from J, the junction kept 5 bases outside the gene matches. This CDR3 spans 15 amino acids. CDR3 coding DNA: TGTGCCAGCAGCCTTGGACTAGCGGGAGGTCACGAGCAGTACTTC. Its protein is CASSLGLAGGHEQYF.

This clone was seen once. The chain carries TRBV5-1 and TRBJ2-1; the D is unclear. The germline gives CDR1 SGHRS, CDR2 YFSETQ. CDR3 size: 13 residues. V was trimmed by 0 bases and J by 9 bases, leaving 10 bases between them. The CDR3 region has the DNA TGCGCCAGCAGCTTGGGAAGCCGGAGTGAGCAGTTCTTC. It specifies CASSLGSRSEQFF.

In regard to this clone: The same CDR3 also results from other DNA sequences found in this sample. This chain connects TRBV28 to TRBJ2-5, with D perhaps TRBD2 (6 bases). This CDR3 contains 13 residues. Germline values: CDR1 MDHEN, CDR2 SYDVKM. Trimming removed 3 bases at V and 4 bases at J, with 9 bases between. CDR3 sequence reads: CASSLGGTETQYF. The DNA of the CDR3 is TGTGCCAGCAGTTTGGGGGGAACAGAGACCCAGTACTTC.

This chain joins TRBV18 and TRBJ2-1, with D perhaps TRBD1 (6 bases). V was cut by 3 bases and J by 6 bases, with 12 bases left in between. The CDR3 has 14 residues. CDR1 KGHSH and CDR2 LQKENI come from the germline V gene. The CDR3 protein is CASSPQGPGNEQFF. DNA of the CDR3: TGTGCCAGCTCACCTCAGGGGCCGGGCAATGAGCAGTTCTTC.

This clone occurred once. The chain links TRBV7-2 to TRBJ2-1; 8 bases agree with TRBD2. Trimming removed 4 bases from V and 11 bases from J; junction bases left unmatched: 10. Germline V lookup: CDR1 SGHTA, CDR2 FQGNSA. The CDR3 covers 14 residues. The CDR3 nucleotides read TGTGCCAGCAGCTCCGGGACTAGTGTAATGAAGCAGTTCTTC. Translated: CASSSGTSVMKQFF.

This chain connects TRBV29-1 to TRBJ2-7; the D gene is possibly TRBD1 (5 bases). The length of the CDR3 is 12 residues. Deletions cut 6 bases from V and 6 bases from J, with 15 bases between. Per germline, CDR1 SQVTM and CDR2 ANQGSEA. In DNA form, the CDR3 reads TGCAGCGTCGCGAATGGACAATCCGAGCAGTACTTC. Translating it yields CSVANGQSEQYF.

The rearrangement joins TRBV29-1 to TRBJ2-7; D unresolved. Per the germline V gene, CDR1 is SQVTM and CDR2 is ANQGSEA. This CDR3 is built from 12 residues. Trimming cost V 4 bases and J 4 bases, with 11 bases left between them. The CDR3 here is CSVASGSYEQYF. The CDR3 DNA reads TGCAGCGTTGCGTCCGGGTCGTACGAGCAGTACTTC.

The gene calls are TRBV7-2 and TRBJ2-5, with D perhaps matching TRBD1 (6 bases). This CDR3 is 13 amino acids long. CDR1 and CDR2 from the germline V gene are SGHTA and FQGNSA. Trimming took 5 bases from V and 2 from J, leaving 9 bases between them. CDR3 loop: CASSRTVQETQYF. The CDR3 coding sequence is TGTGCCAGCAGCCGGACAGTACAAGAGACCCAGTACTTC.

The V gene is TRBV28, the J gene TRBJ2-3; perhaps TRBD2 as D (6 bases). Per the germline V gene, CDR1 is MDHEN and CDR2 is SYDVKM. V lost 7 bases and J lost 4, with 18 bases in between. The CDR3 length is 15 residues. CDR3 region: CASNGRGSLSDTQYF. The CDR3 DNA reads as TGTGCCAGCAATGGACGGGGGAGTCTTTCAGATACGCAGTATTTT.

The chain employs TRBV30 and TRBJ1-1; a possible D gene is TRBD1 (6 bases). Trimming took off 5 bases at V and 0 bases at J, with 16 bases between the two ends. Germline values: CDR1 GTSNPN, CDR2 SVGIG (reference sequence). This CDR3 is 15 amino acids long. The CDR3 nucleotides are TGTGCCTGGGTTCCGGGACACCTCATGAACACTGAAGCTTTCTTT. Its protein is CAWVPGHLMNTEAFF.

This clone was observed a handful of times. The rearrangement links TRBV30 to TRBJ1-5; 8 bases fit TRBD1. The germline gives CDR1 GTSNPN, CDR2 SVGIG (reference sequence). V was clipped by 5 bases and J by 4 bases; unmatched bases: 4. The CDR3 totals 13 residues. The CDR3 coding sequence is TGTGCCTGGCGGACAGGGAATAATCAGCCCCAGCATTTT. Its protein product is CAWRTGNNQPQHF.

The J gene is TRBJ1-5, the V gene TRBV6-5; 8 bases match TRBD1. The CDR3 is 14 residues long. Germline loops: CDR1 MNHEY, CDR2 SVGAGI. Trimming removed 5 bases from V and 7 bases from J; junction bases left unmatched: 7. CDR3 residues: CASSPGQGDQPQHF. The CDR3 DNA is TGTGCCAGCAGTCCCGGACAGGGAGACCAGCCCCAGCATTTT.

V and J are TRBV7-9 and TRBJ1-1; 7 bases fit TRBD1. The germline V gene has CDR1 SEHNR and CDR2 FQNEAQ (reference sequence). The CDR3 has 14 residues. V was pared by 5 bases and J by 0 bases, with 3 bases of the junction left unmatched. This chain's CDR3 is CASSDRVMNTEAFF. As DNA, the CDR3 is TGTGCCAGCAGCGACAGGGTAATGAACACTGAAGCTTTCTTT.

The V and J genes are TRBV19 and TRBJ1-4; 7 bases are shared with TRBD1. Trimming removed 0 bases from V and 3 bases from J; junction bases left unmatched: 7. Germline lookup yields CDR1 LNHDA and CDR2 SQIVND (reference sequence). This CDR3 comprises 17 residues. This CDR3 reads CASSIEKGAGANEKLFF. Here the CDR3 DNA reads TGTGCCAGTAGTATAGAAAAGGGGGCAGGGGCTAATGAAAAACTGTTTTTT.